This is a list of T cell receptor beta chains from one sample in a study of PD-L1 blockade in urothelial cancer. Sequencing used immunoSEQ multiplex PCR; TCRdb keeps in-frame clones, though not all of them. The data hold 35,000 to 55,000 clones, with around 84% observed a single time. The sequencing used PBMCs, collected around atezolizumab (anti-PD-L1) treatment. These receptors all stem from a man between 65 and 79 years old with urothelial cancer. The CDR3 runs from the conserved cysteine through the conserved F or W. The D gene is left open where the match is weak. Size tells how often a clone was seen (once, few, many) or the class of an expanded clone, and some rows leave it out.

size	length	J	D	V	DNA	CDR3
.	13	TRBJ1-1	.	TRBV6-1	TGTGCCAGCAGAAAAGCTTTGAACACTGAAGCTTTCTTT	CASRKALNTEAFF
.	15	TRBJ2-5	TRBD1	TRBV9	TGTGCCAGCAGCGAGGGGGCAGGGATCTTAGAGACCCAGTACTTC	CASSEGAGILETQYF
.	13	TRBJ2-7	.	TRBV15	TGTGCCACCAGCAGACAGGGTTACGACGAGCAGTACTTC	CATSRQGYDEQYF
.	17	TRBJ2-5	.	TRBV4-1	TGCGCCAGCAGCCAAGTGGGGCAGGGGGGAACCCAAGAGACCCAGTACTTC	CASSQVGQGGTQETQYF
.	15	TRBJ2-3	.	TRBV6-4	TGTGCCAGCAGTGAAGGCAGGGGAGACACAGATACGCAGTATTTT	CASSEGRGDTDTQYF
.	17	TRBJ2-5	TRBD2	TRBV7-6	TGTGCCAGCAGCTTAAGGACCCACGGGGGGTACCAAGAGACCCAGTACTTC	CASSLRTHGGYQETQYF
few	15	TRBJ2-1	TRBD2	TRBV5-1	TGCGCCAGCAGCGGACTAGCGGGCTCCTACAATGAGCAGTTCTTC	CASSGLAGSYNEQFF
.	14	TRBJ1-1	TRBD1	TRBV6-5	TGTGCCAGCAGAGGGGCAGGGGGCGGCACTGAAGCTTTCTTT	CASRGAGGGTEAFF
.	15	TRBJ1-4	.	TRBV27	TGTGCCAGCAGTATGACTGTCGTGGGTCGTGAAAAACTGTTTTTT	CASSMTVVGREKLFF
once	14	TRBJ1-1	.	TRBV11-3	TGTGCCAGCAGCTTAAACGGGGGGGACACTGAAGCTTTCTTT	CASSLNGGDTEAFF
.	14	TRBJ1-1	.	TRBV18	TGTGCCAGCTCACCAAAGCAAACAGGCACTGAAGCTTTCTTT	CASSPKQTGTEAFF
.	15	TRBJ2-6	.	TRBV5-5	TGTGCCAGCAGCTTGGGCAGGGCCGGGGCCAACGTCCTGACTTTC	CASSLGRAGANVLTF
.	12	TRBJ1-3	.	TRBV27	TGTGCCAGCAGTCCTGGCGGAAACACCATATATTTT	CASSPGGNTIYF
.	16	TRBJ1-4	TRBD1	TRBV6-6	TGTGCCAGCAGTTTAAACCGGGACAGGCCTAATGAAAAACTGTTTTTT	CASSLNRDRPNEKLFF
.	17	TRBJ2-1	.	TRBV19	TGTGCCAGTAGTATGGCTTCCGGGGTCAGCTCCTACAATGAGCAGTTCTTC	CASSMASGVSSYNEQFF
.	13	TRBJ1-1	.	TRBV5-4	TGTGCCAGCAGCCTGGAGAGGAACACTGAAGCTTTCTTT	CASSLERNTEAFF
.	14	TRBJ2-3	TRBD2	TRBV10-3	TGTGCCATCACTAGCGGGGAGAGCACAGATACGCAGTATTTT	CAITSGESTDTQYF
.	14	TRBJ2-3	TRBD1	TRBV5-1	TGCGCCAGCAGCTTAGGACAGGCACAAGATACGCAGTATTTT	CASSLGQAQDTQYF
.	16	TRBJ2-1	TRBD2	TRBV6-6	TGTGCCAGCAGACACAATAGCGGGGTTGGTTACAATGAGCAGTTCTTC	CASRHNSGVGYNEQFF
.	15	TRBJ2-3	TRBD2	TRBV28	TGTGCCAGCAGTCCCAGCGGGAGGATCACAGATACGCAGTATTTT	CASSPSGRITDTQYF
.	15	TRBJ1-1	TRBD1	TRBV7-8	TGTGCCAGCAGCTCCTCCGGGACAGTGAACACTGAAGCTTTCTTT	CASSSSGTVNTEAFF
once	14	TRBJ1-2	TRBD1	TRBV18	TGTGCCGGATCGGGACAGGGCTTATCGAGCGGCTACACCTTC	CAGSGQGLSSGYTF
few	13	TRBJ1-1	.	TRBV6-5	TGTGCCAGCAGTTACTCGGCTAGTACTGAAGCTTTCTTT	CASSYSASTEAFF
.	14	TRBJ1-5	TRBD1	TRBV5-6	TGTGCCAGCAGCCAGGGACAGAGTAATCAGCCCCAGCATTTT	CASSQGQSNQPQHF
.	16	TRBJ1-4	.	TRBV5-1	TGCGCCAGCAGCTTGGGGTCGGGGTTGACTAATGAAAAACTGTTTTTT	CASSLGSGLTNEKLFF
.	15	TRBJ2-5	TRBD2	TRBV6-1	TGTGCCAGCAGTACATTTCTAGCGGGAGTCGAGACCCAGTACTTC	CASSTFLAGVETQYF
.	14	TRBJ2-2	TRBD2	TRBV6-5	TGTGCCAGCAGACCGGGACTAGCGGCCGGGGAGCTGTTTTTT	CASRPGLAAGELFF
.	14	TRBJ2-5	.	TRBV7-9	TGTGCCAGCAGCTTAGGGGGGGAGTCGGAGACCCAGTACTTC	CASSLGGESETQYF
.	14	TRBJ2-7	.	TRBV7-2	TGTGCCAGCAGCTTAGGGCCGGGTAACTACGAGCAGTACTTC	CASSLGPGNYEQYF
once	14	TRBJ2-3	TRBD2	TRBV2	TGTGCCAGCAGTGTAACGGGAGGGGCGGATACGCAGTATTTT	CASSVTGGADTQYF
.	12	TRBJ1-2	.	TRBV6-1	TGTGCCAGCAGTGAAGACAGCTATGGCTACACCTTC	CASSEDSYGYTF
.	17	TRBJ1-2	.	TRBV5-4	TGTGCCAGCAGCTCCGGGACTGGGGTCCTCACTAACTATGGCTACACCTTC	CASSSGTGVLTNYGYTF
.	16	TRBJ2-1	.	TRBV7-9	TGTGCCAGCAGCTTCGGAGGTCTTACGGGATACAATGAGCAGTTCTTC	CASSFGGLTGYNEQFF
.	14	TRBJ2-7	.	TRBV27	TGTGCCACCACCTCAGGGACTCTATCCTACGAGCAGTACTTC	CATTSGTLSYEQYF
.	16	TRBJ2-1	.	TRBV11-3	TGTGCCAGCAGCTTAGGACGGGTAAGCTCCTACAATGAGCAGTTCTTC	CASSLGRVSSYNEQFF
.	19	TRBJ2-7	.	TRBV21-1	TGTGCCAGCAGCATAACCCGGGGGAACACAGCGGAACAGACCCACGAGCAGTACTTC	CASSITRGNTAEQTHEQYF
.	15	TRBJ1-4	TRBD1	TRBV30	TGTGCCTGGAGTCCAGGACAGGGAAAAAATGAAAAACTGTTTTTT	CAWSPGQGKNEKLFF
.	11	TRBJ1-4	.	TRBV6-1	TGTGCCAGCATGGGCGATGAAAAACTGTTTTTT	CASMGDEKLFF
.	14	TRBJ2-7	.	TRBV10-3	TGTGCCACTGAACGGGATCGGGAATCCTACGAGCAGTACTTC	CATERDRESYEQYF
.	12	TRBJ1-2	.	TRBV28	TGTGCCAGCAGCAACACGGGTAGAGGCTACACCTTC	CASSNTGRGYTF
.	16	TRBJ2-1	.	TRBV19	TGTGCCAGTAGTATAGGGGGGATGGCGGAGGGGAATGAGCAGTTCTTC	CASSIGGMAEGNEQFF
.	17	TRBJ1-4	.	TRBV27	TGTGCCAGCAGTTCGCGGGTGGCTTTCGCAACTAATGAAAAACTGTTTTTT	CASSSRVAFATNEKLFF
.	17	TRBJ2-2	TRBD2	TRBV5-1	TGCGCCAGCAGCTGGTCTAGCGGGAGCGGTGGCACCGGGGAGCTGTTTTTT	CASSWSSGSGGTGELFF
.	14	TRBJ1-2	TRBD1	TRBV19	TGTGCCAGTAGGGGACAGGGGGCTAACTATGGCTACACCTTC	CASRGQGANYGYTF
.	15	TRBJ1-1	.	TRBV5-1	TGCGCCAGCAGCTTGGTAAGCCCTCACGACACTGAAGCTTTCTTT	CASSLVSPHDTEAFF
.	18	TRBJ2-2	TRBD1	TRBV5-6	TGTGCCAGCAGCTTCGGACAGGTCGGTCCGAAGAGCACCGGGGAGCTGTTTTTT	CASSFGQVGPKSTGELFF
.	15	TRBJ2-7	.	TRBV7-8	TGTGCCAGCAGCTTAAACCCCGGGAATTTCCACGAGCAGTACTTC	CASSLNPGNFHEQYF
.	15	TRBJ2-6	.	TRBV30	TGTGCCTGGAGCCGACAGGAGTCTGGGGCCAACGTCCTGACTTTC	CAWSRQESGANVLTF
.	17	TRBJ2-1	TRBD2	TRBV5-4	TGTGCCAGCAGCTTGCACTCCGTAGCGGGAGGGTACAATGAGCAGTTCTTC	CASSLHSVAGGYNEQFF
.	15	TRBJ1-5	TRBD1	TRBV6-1	TGTGCCAGCAGTGCTCCCGGGACAGTTGGTCAGCCCCAGCATTTT	CASSAPGTVGQPQHF
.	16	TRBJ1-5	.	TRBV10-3	TGTGCCATCAGCCCAAGAGGGGGGGCGGGCAATCAGCCCCAGCATTTT	CAISPRGGAGNQPQHF
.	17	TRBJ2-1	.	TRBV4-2	TGTGCCAGCAGCCAAGATTTTACCGAGCTCATACTCAATGAGCAGTTCTTC	CASSQDFTELILNEQFF
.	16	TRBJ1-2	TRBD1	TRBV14	TGTGCCAGCAGCCCCATTATCCTCGGGACAGGGGGCGTCGACACCTTC	CASSPIILGTGGVDTF
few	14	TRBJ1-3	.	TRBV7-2	TGTGCCAGCAGCTCAGGACAGCCAGGAAACACCATATATTTT	CASSSGQPGNTIYF
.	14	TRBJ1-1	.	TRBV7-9	TGTGCCAGCAGCCACGGCTTCCGGGACACTGAAGCTTTCTTT	CASSHGFRDTEAFF